This T cell receptor beta chain originates from a study of shared clonotypes between healthy human individuals. Sequencing used immunoSEQ multiplex PCR; TCRdb keeps in-frame clones, though not all of them. This repertoire shows about a million clones, about 80% found once; its top ten account for 1.2% to 1.5%. This sequence originates from a man aged 18 to 30 in good health. Source material: memory CD4+ T cells sorted from blood. Stated subset: CD45RA-negative fraction.

The CDR3 spells CASSQAPGGIKTSTDTQYF. The CDR3 DNA sequence: TGCGCCAGCAGTCAGGCTCCAGGGGGCATCAAGACTAGCACAGATACGCAGTATTTT. V is TRBV5-1 and J is TRBJ2-3, with TRBD1 matching 8 bases. The CDR3 runs 19 residues. The V segment lost 5 bases and the J segment 0 bases; nucleotides outside the gene matches: 17. Germline CDR1 and CDR2: SGHRS and YFSETQ.